Listed below are T cell receptor beta chains from one sample, sequenced in a study of T cells in Graves' hyperthyroidism and ophthalmopathy. TCRdb independently ran MiXCR on the multiplex PCR reads; one entry per CDR3 protein. The table lists 370,000 or so distinct CDR3 sequences, approximately 14% of them singletons. The sequenced material came from blood. These receptors were obtained from a woman in her late teens or twenties with Graves' hyperthyroidism that later progressed to Graves' ophthalmopathy. The CDR3 runs from the conserved cysteine through the conserved F or W. The D gene is left open where the match is weak. Some rows mark clone size as missing; the rest say once, few, many or name a class of expanded clone.

clone_size,d_call,v_call,j_call,cdr3_nt,cdr3_aa
NA,NA,TRBV15,TRBJ2-3,TGTGCCACCAGCAGGCCTGTGCGGGAAGGGTTTCCGGCAGATACGCAGTATTTT,CATSRPVREGFPADTQYF
many,TRBD1,TRBV7-9,TRBJ2-5,TGTGCCAGCAGCCCCGGGACAGTCGAGACCCAGTACTTC,CASSPGTVETQYF
few,NA,TRBV27,TRBJ1-5,TGTGCCAGCAGTCTAAGGTTCGGACCCTGGGAGAGGAGCAATCAGCCCCAGCATTTT,CASSLRFGPWERSNQPQHF
many,TRBD2,TRBV7-8,TRBJ2-3,TGTGCCAGCAGCTACCTGGGACTAGCGGAAATCACAGATACGCAGTATTTT,CASSYLGLAEITDTQYF
many,NA,TRBV28,TRBJ1-2,TGTGCCAGCAGTTTACAGGGTGGAGGGGTGCGCTATGGCTACACCTTC,CASSLQGGGVRYGYTF
many,TRBD1,TRBV2,TRBJ1-2,TGTGCCAGCAGCCAGGGACAGGGGGGAATGGGCTATGGCTACACCTTC,CASSQGQGGMGYGYTF
many,NA,TRBV28,TRBJ2-1,TGTGCCAGCAGTGGTGGGATGCCCTACAATGAGCAGTTCTTC,CASSGGMPYNEQFF
many,TRBD1,TRBV14,TRBJ1-1,TGTGCCAGCAGCCAAGATTTAGGAGGGGGCGCGATCAACACTGAAGCTTTCTTT,CASSQDLGGGAINTEAFF
NA,NA,TRBV14,TRBJ2-1,TGTGCCAGCAGCCGAGATGAATGGATGAGCTCCTACAATGAGCAGTTCTTC,CASSRDEWMSSYNEQFF
NA,TRBD1,TRBV20-1,TRBJ2-7,TGCAGTGCTAGAGGTCCAGGGGGCTTCTACGAGCAGTACTTC,CSARGPGGFYEQYF
many,NA,TRBV5-1,TRBJ2-3,TGCGCCAGCAGCTACCAATCCCCTAGCGATGGCACAGATACGCAGTATTTT,CASSYQSPSDGTDTQYF
many,NA,TRBV28,TRBJ1-2,TGTGCCAGCAGTTTAGGTCCAGGGGAGGTGGCTAACTATGGCTACACCTTC,CASSLGPGEVANYGYTF
NA,NA,TRBV7-2,TRBJ2-2,TGTGCCAGCAGAATGGGCGGGGAGCTGTTTTTT,CASRMGGELFF
NA,NA,TRBV10-2,TRBJ2-1,TGCGCCAGCAGTGAGTGGTCGAGTATGTTCTTC,CASSEWSSMFF
many,NA,TRBV12-3/TRBV12-4,TRBJ2-2,TGTGCCAGCAGTGCGAACCTGGGAACCGGGGAGCTGTTTTTT,CASSANLGTGELFF
NA,TRBD1,TRBV9,TRBJ1-1,TGTGCCAGCAGCGCCCTCGGACAGGAGAACACTGAAGCTTTCTTT,CASSALGQENTEAFF
many,NA,TRBV20-1,TRBJ2-7,TGCAGCACCTTGAGATGGGCCTACGAGCAGTACTTC,CSTLRWAYEQYF
few,NA,TRBV13,TRBJ2-1,TGTGCCAGCAGCAAACCCGGCCTAGCCAATGAGCAGTTCTTC,CASSKPGLANEQFF
many,TRBD2,TRBV5-1,TRBJ2-3,TGCGCCAGCAGCCCAGGGACTAGCGGTAGGACAGATACGCAGTATTTT,CASSPGTSGRTDTQYF
many,NA,TRBV3-1,TRBJ1-1,TGTGCCAGCAGCCAAGGGGAGGGCACTGAAGCTTTCTTT,CASSQGEGTEAFF
many,TRBD2,TRBV2,TRBJ2-1,TGTGCCAGCAATCCCGGGAGGGCTGTTGAACCCAATGAGCAGTTCTTC,CASNPGRAVEPNEQFF
many,NA,TRBV20-1,TRBJ2-3,TGCAGTGCTAATGAGGGCAGCACAGATACGCAGTATTTT,CSANEGSTDTQYF
many,TRBD1,TRBV20-1,TRBJ1-1,TGCAGTGCTCGACAGGGCGGGAGGAACACTGAAGCTTTCTTT,CSARQGGRNTEAFF